The rows below give T cell receptor beta chains drawn from one sample of a study of early T cells in non-severe SARS-CoV-2 infection. A single record per CDR3 protein comes from TCRdb applying MiXCR to the 5' RACE reads. The data show tens of thousands of distinct CDR3 sequences, around 3.5% seen once. Sequenced sample: whole blood. Receptor source: an adult who was a healthcare worker with PCR-confirmed SARS-CoV-2 infection or an uninfected control (not recorded which). Both conserved end residues are trimmed from each CDR3. The order of the fields is J gene, V gene, CDR3 protein.

J gene: TRBJ1-6; V gene: TRBV15; CDR3 protein: ATSRNDWKESSYNSPLH
J gene: TRBJ1-1; V gene: TRBV6-5; CDR3 protein: ASSYSGDRFLNTEAF
J gene: TRBJ2-2; V gene: TRBV4-2; CDR3 protein: ASSHPQTGTSGSGELF
J gene: TRBJ1-5; V gene: TRBV27; CDR3 protein: ASSYKSSNQPQH
J gene: TRBJ1-6; V gene: TRBV4-1; CDR3 protein: ASSQEALTNSPLH
J gene: TRBJ2-5; V gene: TRBV7-2; CDR3 protein: ASSPVGVRRETQY
J gene: TRBJ2-1; V gene: TRBV28; CDR3 protein: ASSSPTGVKF
J gene: TRBJ2-7; V gene: TRBV20-1; CDR3 protein: SAPRLAGTYEQY
J gene: TRBJ2-7; V gene: TRBV7-2; CDR3 protein: ASSARGRQSYEQY
J gene: TRBJ2-3; V gene: TRBV7-8; CDR3 protein: ASGGLKSTDTQY
J gene: TRBJ1-5; V gene: TRBV20-1; CDR3 protein: SARDEDRGYQPQH
J gene: TRBJ1-5; V gene: TRBV5-1; CDR3 protein: ASRGWQPNSQPQH
J gene: TRBJ2-1; V gene: TRBV6-1; CDR3 protein: ASSDKPDREQF
J gene: TRBJ2-3; V gene: TRBV2; CDR3 protein: ASSTDVGPDTQY
J gene: TRBJ2-4; V gene: TRBV7-2; CDR3 protein: ASSRDRKNIQY
J gene: TRBJ2-1; V gene: TRBV4-1; CDR3 protein: ASSPIGLANYNEQF
J gene: TRBJ2-4; V gene: TRBV7-9; CDR3 protein: ASSPGQGDIQY
J gene: TRBJ2-1; V gene: TRBV27; CDR3 protein: ASSLSTTGGWF
J gene: TRBJ2-5; V gene: TRBV29-1; CDR3 protein: SCGGDGTQY
J gene: TRBJ1-6; V gene: TRBV6-2/TRBV6-3; CDR3 protein: ASSYGSQRWSSPLH
J gene: TRBJ1-5; V gene: TRBV20-1; CDR3 protein: SARDGNQPQH
J gene: TRBJ2-1; V gene: TRBV5-1; CDR3 protein: ASSFEGVSVNEQF
J gene: TRBJ2-7; V gene: TRBV29-1; CDR3 protein: SVKETYEQY
J gene: TRBJ1-6; V gene: TRBV20-1; CDR3 protein: SARRVHDSPLH
J gene: TRBJ1-1; V gene: TRBV7-9; CDR3 protein: ASSLVLNTEAF
J gene: TRBJ2-3; V gene: TRBV7-2; CDR3 protein: ASSTGPPADTQY
J gene: TRBJ1-1; V gene: TRBV28; CDR3 protein: ASSPPGHLNTEAF
J gene: TRBJ2-1; V gene: TRBV5-6; CDR3 protein: ASSLEKEQF
J gene: TRBJ2-7; V gene: TRBV5-8; CDR3 protein: ASSPTGTGFYEQY
J gene: TRBJ2-7; V gene: TRBV29-1; CDR3 protein: SVGLVGTTEQY
J gene: TRBJ1-1; V gene: TRBV7-8; CDR3 protein: ASSRAGSVSTEAF
J gene: TRBJ2-2; V gene: TRBV14; CDR3 protein: ASSLYGNTGELF
J gene: TRBJ1-5; V gene: TRBV10-2; CDR3 protein: ASSESGGGQPQH
J gene: TRBJ2-1; V gene: TRBV7-2; CDR3 protein: ASSSAWRYNEQF
J gene: TRBJ1-1; V gene: TRBV3-1; CDR3 protein: ASSPRTENLQAF
J gene: TRBJ1-3; V gene: TRBV2; CDR3 protein: ASSEGLSENTIY
J gene: TRBJ1-6; V gene: TRBV20-1; CDR3 protein: SARVTPEQGPLH
J gene: TRBJ1-5; V gene: TRBV6-4; CDR3 protein: ASTLGRQPQH
J gene: TRBJ2-6; V gene: TRBV7-8; CDR3 protein: ASSAPQGATGANVLT
J gene: TRBJ2-3; V gene: TRBV5-1; CDR3 protein: ASSSDPRLDTQY